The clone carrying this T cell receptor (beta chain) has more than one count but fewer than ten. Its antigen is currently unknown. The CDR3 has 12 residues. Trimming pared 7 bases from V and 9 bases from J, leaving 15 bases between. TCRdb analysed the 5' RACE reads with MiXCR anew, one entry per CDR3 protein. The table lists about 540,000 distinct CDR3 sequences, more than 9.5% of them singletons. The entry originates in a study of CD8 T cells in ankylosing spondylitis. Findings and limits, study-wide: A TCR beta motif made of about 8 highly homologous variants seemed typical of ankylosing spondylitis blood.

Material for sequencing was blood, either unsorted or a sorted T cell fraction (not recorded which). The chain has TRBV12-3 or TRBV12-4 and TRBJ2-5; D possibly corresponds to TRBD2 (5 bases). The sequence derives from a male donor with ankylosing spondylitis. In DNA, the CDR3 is TGTGCCAGCAATGATGGAGGTATGGCCCAGTACTTC. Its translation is CASNDGGMAQYF.